This entry is about one T cell receptor (beta chain). This sample is part of a study of early T cells in non-severe SARS-CoV-2 infection. TCRdb recomputed calls from the 5' RACE reads with MiXCR, one row per CDR3 protein. Among 80,000 to 100,000 distinct CDR3 sequences listed, 12% to 15% were seen once. The CDR3 sequence is 13 residues long. Germline CDR1 and CDR2: MNHEY and SVGAGI. V was shortened by 6 bases and J by 13 bases, with 16 bases between the two germline ends. What was sequenced was whole blood. The chain combines TRBV6-5 with TRBJ1-6, with D tentatively TRBD1 (6 bases). This sequence originates from an adult who was a healthcare worker with PCR-confirmed SARS-CoV-2 infection or an uninfected control (not recorded which). CDR3 amino acids: CASRDSLEFPLHF. CDR3 in DNA: TGTGCCAGCAGGGACAGCCTAGAATTCCCCCTCCACTTT.